Listed here is a single TCR beta chain. The antigen remains unidentified. J lost 0 bases, V lost 0 bases, and 9 bases had no gene match. The CDR3 loop spans 18 amino acids. Germline V lookup: CDR1 MDHEN, CDR2 SYDVKM. The data belong to a study of cytotoxic CD8 clonotypes in ibrutinib-treated CLL. Looking at the study overall: Mean productive templates were about 260,000; mean productive rearrangements were around 86,000.

The data were produced by immunoSEQ multiplex PCR, yet TCRdb's version contains in-frame clones alone and is incomplete. Of hundreds of thousands of clones listed, less than 75% are singletons. Study-wide results and caveats: Public clonotypes occurred uncommonly; on treatment, they contracted or remained stable. Clonality, elevated at ibrutinib response, dropped back toward baseline at progression.

The chain uses TRBV28 and TRBJ2-3, with 7 bases matching TRBD2. The source is a human donor with chronic lymphocytic leukemia. Sequenced material: PBMCs, taken after 24 months of ibrutinib treatment. The CDR3 loop is CASSLWGGRLSSTDTQYF. Here the CDR3 DNA reads TGTGCCAGCAGTTTATGGGGAGGGCGTCTGTCTAGCACAGATACGCAGTATTTT.